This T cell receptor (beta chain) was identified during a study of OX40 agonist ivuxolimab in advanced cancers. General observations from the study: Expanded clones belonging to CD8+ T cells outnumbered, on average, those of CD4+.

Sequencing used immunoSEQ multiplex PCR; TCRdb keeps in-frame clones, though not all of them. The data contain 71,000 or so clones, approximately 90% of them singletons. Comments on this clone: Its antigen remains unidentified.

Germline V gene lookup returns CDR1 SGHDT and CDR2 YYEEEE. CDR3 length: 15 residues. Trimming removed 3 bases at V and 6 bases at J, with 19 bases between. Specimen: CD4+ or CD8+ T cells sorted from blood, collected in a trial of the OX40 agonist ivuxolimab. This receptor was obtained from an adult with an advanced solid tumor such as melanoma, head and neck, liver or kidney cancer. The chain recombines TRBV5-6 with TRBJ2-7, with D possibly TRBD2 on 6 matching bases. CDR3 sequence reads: CASSWRGGSSSEQYF. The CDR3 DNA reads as TGTGCCAGCAGCTGGAGGGGCGGGTCTTCTTCCGAGCAGTACTTC.